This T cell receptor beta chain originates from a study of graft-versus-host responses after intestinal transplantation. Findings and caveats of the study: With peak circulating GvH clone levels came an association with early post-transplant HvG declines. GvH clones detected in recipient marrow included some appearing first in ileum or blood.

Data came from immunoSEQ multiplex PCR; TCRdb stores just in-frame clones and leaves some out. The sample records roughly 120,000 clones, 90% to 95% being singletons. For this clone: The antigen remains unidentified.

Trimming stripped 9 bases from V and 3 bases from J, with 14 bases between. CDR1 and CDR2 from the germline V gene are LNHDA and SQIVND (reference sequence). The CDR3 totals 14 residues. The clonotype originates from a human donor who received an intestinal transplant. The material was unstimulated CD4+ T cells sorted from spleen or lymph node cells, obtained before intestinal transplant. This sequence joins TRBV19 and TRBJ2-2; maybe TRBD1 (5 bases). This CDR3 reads CASLPRQYTGELFF. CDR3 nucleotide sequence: TGTGCCAGCCTCCCCCGACAGTACACCGGGGAGCTGTTTTTT.